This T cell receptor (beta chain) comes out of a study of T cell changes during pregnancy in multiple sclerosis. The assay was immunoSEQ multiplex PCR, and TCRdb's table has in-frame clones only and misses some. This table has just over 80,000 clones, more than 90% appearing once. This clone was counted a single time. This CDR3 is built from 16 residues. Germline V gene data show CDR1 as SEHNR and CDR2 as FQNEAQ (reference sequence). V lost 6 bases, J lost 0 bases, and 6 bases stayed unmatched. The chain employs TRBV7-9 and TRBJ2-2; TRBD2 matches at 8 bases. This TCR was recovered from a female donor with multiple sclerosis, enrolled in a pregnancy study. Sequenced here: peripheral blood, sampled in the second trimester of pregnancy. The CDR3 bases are TGTGCCAGCAGATCCAGACTAGCGTCGAACACCGGGGAGCTGTTTTTT. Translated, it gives CASRSRLASNTGELFF.